The rows below give T cell receptor beta chains drawn from one sample of a study of blood T cell repertoires in COVID-19. Measured with immunoSEQ multiplex PCR; TCRdb has only the in-frame clones, and not every one. The data show 380,000 or so clones, with 85% to 90% seen just once and around 0.97% held by the top ten. Sequencing used PBMCs or T cells enriched from blood (not recorded which). These receptor sequences come from a woman in her twenties or thirties with acute COVID-19. Both conserved end residues are part of each CDR3. Each record gives: V gene, J gene, D gene, clone size, CDR3 protein, CDR3 DNA. The D gene is left open where the match is weak. Only part of the rows carry a size: once, few, many, or a class if the clone is expanded.

v_gene: TRBV19
j_gene: TRBJ1-2
d_gene: NA
abundance: NA
CDR3aa: CASSMGLGRRAYGYTF
CDR3nt: TGTGCCAGTAGTATGGGACTCGGCAGGCGGGCCTATGGCTACACCTTC

v_gene: TRBV6-5
j_gene: TRBJ1-5
d_gene: NA
abundance: NA
CDR3aa: CASRGTNDAYQPQHF
CDR3nt: TGTGCCAGCAGAGGGACAAACGACGCCTATCAGCCCCAGCATTTT

v_gene: TRBV2
j_gene: TRBJ1-4
d_gene: TRBD1
abundance: few
CDR3aa: CASSAGTGLEKLFF
CDR3nt: TGTGCCAGCAGTGCCGGGACAGGGCTCGAAAAACTGTTTTTT

v_gene: TRBV5-1
j_gene: TRBJ1-4
d_gene: TRBD1
abundance: NA
CDR3aa: CASSPGQGAPNEKLFF
CDR3nt: TGCGCCAGCAGCCCGGGACAGGGGGCGCCTAATGAAAAACTGTTTTTT

v_gene: TRBV21-1
j_gene: TRBJ1-1
d_gene: NA
abundance: NA
CDR3aa: CASSKGEATEAFF
CDR3nt: TGTGCCAGCAGCAAAGGGGAGGCCACTGAAGCTTTCTTT

v_gene: TRBV30
j_gene: TRBJ2-3
d_gene: TRBD2
abundance: NA
CDR3aa: CAWSGYSGGAVDTQYF
CDR3nt: TGTGCCTGGAGTGGATATAGCGGGGGGGCGGTAGATACGCAGTATTTT

v_gene: TRBV12-3/TRBV12-4
j_gene: TRBJ2-3
d_gene: TRBD1
abundance: NA
CDR3aa: CATAWTGTDTQYF
CDR3nt: TGTGCCACCGCGTGGACAGGGACAGATACGCAGTATTTT

v_gene: TRBV19
j_gene: TRBJ2-7
d_gene: TRBD1
abundance: NA
CDR3aa: CASSSRDRVSEQYF
CDR3nt: TGTGCCAGTAGTAGCCGGGACAGGGTATCCGAGCAGTACTTC

v_gene: TRBV5-1
j_gene: TRBJ2-7
d_gene: TRBD2
abundance: NA
CDR3aa: CASSLDTSGGAFHEQYF
CDR3nt: TGCGCCAGCAGCTTGGACACTAGCGGGGGGGCCTTCCACGAGCAGTACTTC

v_gene: TRBV5-1
j_gene: TRBJ1-2
d_gene: NA
abundance: NA
CDR3aa: CASSQTVQGPYGYTF
CDR3nt: TGCGCCAGCAGCCAGACCGTACAGGGTCCCTATGGCTACACCTTC

v_gene: TRBV10-2
j_gene: TRBJ2-1
d_gene: NA
abundance: NA
CDR3aa: CASRANNEQFF
CDR3nt: TGCGCCAGCAGGGCCAACAATGAGCAGTTCTTC

v_gene: TRBV9
j_gene: TRBJ2-3
d_gene: NA
abundance: once
CDR3aa: CASSVAGGDSTDTQYF
CDR3nt: TGTGCCAGCAGCGTAGCCGGCGGGGACTCCACAGATACGCAGTATTTT

v_gene: TRBV7-2
j_gene: TRBJ2-7
d_gene: NA
abundance: few
CDR3aa: CASSLSLSDYEQYF
CDR3nt: TGTGCCAGCAGCTTGAGCCTCTCCGATTACGAGCAGTACTTC

v_gene: TRBV19
j_gene: TRBJ2-1
d_gene: NA
abundance: NA
CDR3aa: CASSIRGQPAGQFF
CDR3nt: TGTGCCAGTAGTATCCGAGGACAGCCCGCTGGGCAGTTCTTC

v_gene: TRBV30
j_gene: TRBJ1-4
d_gene: NA
abundance: NA
CDR3aa: CAWSPGFPNEKLFF
CDR3nt: TGTGCCTGGAGTCCGGGATTCCCTAATGAAAAACTGTTTTTT

v_gene: TRBV9
j_gene: TRBJ2-4
d_gene: NA
abundance: NA
CDR3aa: CASSPGAVKNIQYF
CDR3nt: TGTGCCAGCAGCCCTGGGGCCGTCAAAAACATTCAGTACTTC

v_gene: TRBV9
j_gene: TRBJ2-3
d_gene: TRBD2
abundance: NA
CDR3aa: CASSVSTSGGPTDTQYF
CDR3nt: TGTGCCAGCAGCGTCTCGACTAGCGGGGGGCCCACAGATACGCAGTATTTT

v_gene: TRBV6-6
j_gene: TRBJ1-2
d_gene: NA
abundance: NA
CDR3aa: CASSYDHGVRGYTF
CDR3nt: TGTGCCAGCAGTTACGACCACGGAGTGAGAGGCTACACCTTC

v_gene: TRBV7-2
j_gene: TRBJ1-1
d_gene: TRBD1
abundance: NA
CDR3aa: CASSLTPQGVGTEAFF
CDR3nt: TGTGCCAGCAGCTTAACACCCCAGGGGGTAGGCACTGAAGCTTTCTTT

v_gene: TRBV6-5
j_gene: TRBJ1-1
d_gene: NA
abundance: NA
CDR3aa: CAVLRNTEAFF
CDR3nt: TGTGCCGTCCTACGGAACACTGAAGCTTTCTTT

v_gene: TRBV24-1
j_gene: TRBJ2-2
d_gene: TRBD2
abundance: once
CDR3aa: CATSDSRRGGGHGELFF
CDR3nt: TGTGCCACCAGTGATTCCCGCCGGGGCGGGGGTCACGGGGAGCTGTTTTTT